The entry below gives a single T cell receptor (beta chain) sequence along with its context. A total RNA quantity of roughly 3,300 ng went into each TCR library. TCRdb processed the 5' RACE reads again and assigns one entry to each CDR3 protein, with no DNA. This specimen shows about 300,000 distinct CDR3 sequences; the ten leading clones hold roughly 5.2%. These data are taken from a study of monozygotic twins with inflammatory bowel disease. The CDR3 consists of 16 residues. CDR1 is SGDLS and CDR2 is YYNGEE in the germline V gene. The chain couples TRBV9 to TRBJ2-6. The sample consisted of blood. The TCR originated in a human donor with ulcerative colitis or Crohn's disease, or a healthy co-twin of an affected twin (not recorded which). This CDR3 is CASSVGGRSGANVLTF.